Below, one TCR beta chain is given with its context. Enrolled through a virtual design, the participants were between 18 and 89 years of age and came from 24 US areas. Cohort assignment relied on participant-reported clinical history. Authors' processing steps: From reference gene primer amplification, estimates of nucleated cell counts were derived. The data were produced by immunoSEQ multiplex PCR, yet TCRdb's version contains in-frame clones alone and is incomplete. The V and J calls and clone size come from that table; D and trimming were worked out from the DNA. This sample carries about 200,000 clones, around 92% of them seen once, and the ten largest clones take 3.5% to 4%. The data were taken from a study of blood T cell repertoires in COVID-19. Study information: Samples of COVID-19 (acute and convalescent) were obtained from the United States, Italy and Spain.

The sequence derives from a woman aged 25 to 39 with acute COVID-19. The sample taken for sequencing was PBMCs or T cells enriched from blood (not recorded which).

CDR3: CASRLAGGGPYNEQFF. CDR3 coding DNA: TGTGCCAGCAGGCTCGCAGGGGGAGGCCCCTACAATGAGCAGTTCTTC. The chain is built from TRBV27 and TRBJ2-1; TRBD1 is a possible D gene (7 bases). The germline V and J ends were trimmed by 6 bases and 2 bases, with 17 bases remaining between them. There are 16 residues in the CDR3. The germline V gene encodes CDR1 MNHEY and CDR2 SMNVEV (reference sequence).